This entry lists 2 T cell receptor beta chains sequenced from one sample in a study of tumor-infiltrating lymphocytes in oesophageal squamous cell carcinoma listed by TCRdb under 2016. Library preparation used PCR. The sample was run on an Illumina HiSeq 2000. TCRdb itself trimmed the public reads at Q25 with fastp, ran MiXCR and retained productive beta chains. Each CDR3 protein gets just one entry, which takes the most common genes and DNA from the rows behind it. The sample data list 15,000 to 25,000 distinct CDR3 sequences, and 35% to 50% of these were observed just once. About 13% of the sample comes from the top ten. Specimen: normal esophageal tissue next to the tumor. The receptor source for this set is a male donor with esophageal squamous cell carcinoma.

By its share, this clonotype is medium-sized (0.01 to 0.1%). The rearrangement uses TRBV7-2 and TRBJ2-5, with 8 bases lining up with TRBD2. Germline trimming cut 4 bases from V and 2 bases from J; bases unmatched to any gene: 0. The CDR3 sequence is 13 residues long. Per the germline V gene, CDR1 is SGHTA and CDR2 is FQGNSA. The CDR3 loop reads CASSSGGQETQYF. DNA of the CDR3: TGTGCCAGCAGCTCGGGGGGGCAAGAGACCCAGTACTTC.

This clonotype was found many times. V usage is TRBV5-1 and J usage is TRBJ2-2; D is ambiguous. Germline V CDR1 and CDR2: SGHRS, YFSETQ. The V gene lost 1 base and the J gene lost 5 bases, with 12 bases spanning the gap. The CDR3 has 15 residues. The CDR3 DNA reads as TGCGCCAGCAGCTTGTTAGAGCCCGTAACCGGGGAGCTGTTTTTT. Protein: CASSLLEPVTGELFF.